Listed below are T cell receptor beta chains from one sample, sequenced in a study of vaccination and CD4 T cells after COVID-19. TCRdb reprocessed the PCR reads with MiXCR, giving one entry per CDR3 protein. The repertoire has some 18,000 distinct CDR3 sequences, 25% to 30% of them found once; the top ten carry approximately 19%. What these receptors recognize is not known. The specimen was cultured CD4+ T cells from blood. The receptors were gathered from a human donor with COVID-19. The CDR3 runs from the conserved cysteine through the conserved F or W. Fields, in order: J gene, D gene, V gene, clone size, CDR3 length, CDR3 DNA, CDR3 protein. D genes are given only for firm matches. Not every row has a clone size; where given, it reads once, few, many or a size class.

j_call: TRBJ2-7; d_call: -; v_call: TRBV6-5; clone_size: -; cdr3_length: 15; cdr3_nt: TGTGCCAGCAGTTACGACAGCGAGAGCTCCTACGAGCAGTACTTC; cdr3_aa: CASSYDSESSYEQYF
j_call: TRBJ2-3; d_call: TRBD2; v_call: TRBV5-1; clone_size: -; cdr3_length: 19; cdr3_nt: TGCGCCAGCAGCCGCTCCCGGACTAGCGGGGGGGCCGTGATAGATACGCAGTATTTT; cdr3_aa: CASSRSRTSGGAVIDTQYF
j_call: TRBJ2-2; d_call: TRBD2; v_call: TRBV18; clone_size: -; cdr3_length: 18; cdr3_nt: TGTGCCAGCTCACCACTCGAGACTAGCGGTGCGAACACCGGGGAGCTGTTTTTT; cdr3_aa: CASSPLETSGANTGELFF
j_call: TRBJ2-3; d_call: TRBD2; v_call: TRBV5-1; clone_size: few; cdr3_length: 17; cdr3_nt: TGCGCCAGCAGCCCCCGCCCTAGCGGGGGGGGCACAGATACGCAGTATTTT; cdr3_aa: CASSPRPSGGGTDTQYF
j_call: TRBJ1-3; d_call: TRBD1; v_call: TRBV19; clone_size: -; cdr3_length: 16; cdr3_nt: TGTGCCAGTAGTATTACTGGGACAGGGACTGGAAACACCATATATTTT; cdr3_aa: CASSITGTGTGNTIYF
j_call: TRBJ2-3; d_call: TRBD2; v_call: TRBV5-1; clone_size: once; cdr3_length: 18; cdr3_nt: TGCGCCAGCAGCCGCTTAGGTTGGACTAGCGGGGCCACAGATACGCAGTATTTT; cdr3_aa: CASSRLGWTSGATDTQYF
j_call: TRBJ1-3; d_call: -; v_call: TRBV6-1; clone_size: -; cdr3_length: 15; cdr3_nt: TGTGCCAGCAGTGGAGGGAGGGGGACTGGAAACACCATATATTTT; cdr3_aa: CASSGGRGTGNTIYF
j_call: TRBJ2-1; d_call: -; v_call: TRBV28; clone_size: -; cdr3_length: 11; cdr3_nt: TGTGCCAGCAGTAACCGGGAGTTCCTGTTCTTC; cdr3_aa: CASSNREFLFF
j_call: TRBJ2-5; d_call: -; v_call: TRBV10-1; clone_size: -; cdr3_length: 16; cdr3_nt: TGCGCCAGCAGTGAAGGTTCGGGGAAGGGGCAAGAGACCCAGTACTTC; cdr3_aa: CASSEGSGKGQETQYF
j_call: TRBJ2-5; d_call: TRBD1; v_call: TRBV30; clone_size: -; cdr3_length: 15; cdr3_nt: TGTGCCTGGAGTCTTACCAACAGGGGTTGGGAGACCCAGTACTTC; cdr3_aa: CAWSLTNRGWETQYF
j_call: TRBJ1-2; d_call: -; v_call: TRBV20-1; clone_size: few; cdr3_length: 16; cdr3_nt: TGCAGTGCTAGAGATGGGATGATATGGGTTGACTATGGCTACACCTTC; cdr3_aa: CSARDGMIWVDYGYTF